These 2 T cell receptor beta chains share one sample of origin, sequenced in a study of cytomegalovirus exposure and HLA in healthy donors (TCRdb year 2017). Library generation was performed with the immunoSEQ multiplex PCR assay. For the multiplex PCR, a mixture combining 60 forward primers for TCR Vbeta segments and 13 reverse primers for TCR Jbeta segments was used. TCRdb stores this immuneACCESS table with in-frame sequences only. Part of the clones is absent; in the studies checked, under half of the shortfall reflects unresolved V genes, and no reason is known for the rest. The sample has roughly 140,000 clones on record, around three fifths of them singletons. Together, the top ten hold around 2.9% of the sample. Sequencing was carried out using PBMCs. The receptors come from a woman in her twenties or thirties in good health and CMV-seropositive.

V usage is TRBV25-1 and J usage is TRBJ2-2; 8 bases match TRBD2. The CDR3 contains 13 residues. Germline loops: CDR1 MGHDK, CDR2 SYGVNS. V gave up 6 bases and J gave up 5 bases; unmatched junction bases: 2. CDR3 bases: TGTGCCAGCAGGATAGCGGGGACCGGGGAGCTGTTTTTT. It specifies CASRIAGTGELFF.

This clone was seen a handful of times. The rearrangement joins TRBV4-2 to TRBJ1-2; 8 bases match TRBD1. Germline V gene lookup returns CDR1 LGHNA and CDR2 YNFKEQ. This CDR3 contains 13 residues. The V and J ends lost 0 bases and 12 bases, in that order; junction bases with no gene match: 6. For the CDR3, the DNA is TGTGCCAGCAGCCAAGAAGGGGCAGGGGGCAACACCTTC. This gives the protein CASSQEGAGGNTF.